What follows are 17 T cell receptor beta chains derived from one specimen sequenced in a study of T-cell reconstitution after alpha-beta-depleted transplantation in children. Unique molecular identifiers were built into the TCRbeta library. MiXCR was run by TCRdb on the PCR reads, yielding one entry per CDR3 protein. The top ten hold more than 4.5% of the sample, which has under 250,000 distinct CDR3 sequences, 20% to 30% seen once. The source was PBMCs, mostly from graft donor cells, collected 360 days after TCRalphabeta/CD19-depleted stem cell transplant. These receptors were taken from a female patient aged 2 to 10 who had a stem cell transplant for congenital amegakaryocytic thrombocytopenia, so the T cells may come from the graft donor.

This clonotype was counted ten times or more. This chain joins TRBV28 and TRBJ1-5; D may be TRBD1 (5 bases). Trimming removed 5 bases at V and 1 base at J, with 15 bases between. The CDR3 runs 16 residues. CDR1 is MDHEN, CDR2 SYDVKM, per germline. The CDR3 protein is CASSPRDSLSNQPQHF. The CDR3 nucleotides are TGTGCCAGCAGTCCCAGGGACTCCCTGAGCAATCAGCCCCAGCATTTT.

This clonotype was observed a handful of times. The chain couples TRBV29-1 to TRBJ2-1; TRBD2 aligns across 16 bases. Germline V CDR1 and CDR2: SQVTM, ANQGSEA. Losses at the gene ends were 7 bases for V and 0 bases for J; bases not matched to a gene: 12. The CDR3 is 19 residues long. CDR3 sequence (DNA): TGCAGCGCACTAAACCCGGGACTAGCGGGGGGGAGCTCCTACAATGAGCAGTTCTTC. Its translation is CSALNPGLAGGSSYNEQFF.

This clonotype was observed many times. The rearrangement joins TRBV29-1 to TRBJ1-3, with D perhaps matching TRBD1 (6 bases). The CDR3 runs to 14 residues. Deletions cut 7 bases from V and 0 bases from J, with 13 bases between. The germline V gene has CDR1 SQVTM and CDR2 ANQGSEA. The CDR3 loop is CSATGQLSGNTIYF. The DNA of the CDR3 is TGCAGCGCTACCGGACAGCTCTCTGGAAACACCATATATTTT.

The sample holds a few counts of this clonotype. The chain employs TRBV6-5 and TRBJ1-5; TRBD1 aligns across 10 bases. V dropped 2 bases and J dropped 4; count of bases not matched to a gene: 11. Per the germline V gene, CDR1 is MNHEY and CDR2 is SVGAGI. CDR3 length: 18 residues. The CDR3 bases are TGTGCCAGCAGTTACCTGCCCCCGGGACAGGGGTCAAATCAGCCCCAGCATTTT. It translates to CASSYLPPGQGSNQPQHF.

In its sample, this clonotype was seen many times. This rearrangement joins TRBV6-4 to TRBJ2-2, with D perhaps matching TRBD1 or TRBD2 (5 bases each). The CDR3 totals 19 residues. With 6 bases removed from V and 6 bases from J, the gap between germline ends came to 29 bases. Looked up from germline, CDR1 is MRHNA and CDR2 is SNTAGT. CDR3 loop: CASSLRRPGRVLGAGELFF. The CDR3 DNA is TGTGCCAGCAGCCTACGACGACCGGGACGGGTTTTAGGTGCCGGGGAGCTGTTTTTT.

This clonotype was detected only a few times. The chain is built from TRBV6-1 and TRBJ1-2; tentative D call: TRBD1 (6 bases). This CDR3 is 15 amino acids long. The germline CDR1 and CDR2 sequences are MNHNS and SASEGT. V was clipped by 3 bases and J by 4 bases, with 15 bases between them. This CDR3 reads CASSESTGFTYGYTF. CDR3 DNA: TGTGCCAGCAGTGAGTCTACAGGGTTCACCTATGGCTACACCTTC.

The CDR3 is CASSLGSGNTIYF. The CDR3 bases are TGCGCCAGCAGCTTAGGGTCCGGAAACACCATATATTTT. The gene calls are TRBV5-1 and TRBJ1-3, with D uncertain. Germline V gene sequence: CDR1 SGHRS, CDR2 YFSETQ. V dropped 2 bases and J dropped 4 bases, with 7 bases sitting between them. The CDR3 covers 13 residues.

This clonotype was detected a few times. The J gene is TRBJ1-2, the V gene TRBV20-1, with D uncertain. The CDR3 is made up of 14 amino acids. Trimming removed 6 bases at V and 4 bases at J, with 18 bases between. Germline CDR1 is DFQATT and CDR2 is SNEGSKA (reference sequence). The CDR3 here is CSAESGGWGYGYTF. In DNA, the CDR3 is TGCAGTGCCGAAAGCGGCGGATGGGGCTATGGCTACACCTTC.

This clonotype has only a few counts. The chain has TRBV20-1 and TRBJ2-1, with TRBD2 identical over 7 bases. The CDR3 loop spans 14 amino acids. With 5 bases clipped from V and 3 bases from J, the junction kept 7 bases outside the gene matches. Germline V CDR1 and CDR2: DFQATT, SNEGSKA (reference sequence). In nucleotides, the CDR3 is TGCAGTGCTTCCAGCGGGGATATCTACAATGAGCAGTTCTTC. It yields the protein CSASSGDIYNEQFF.

J is TRBJ1-4 and V is TRBV5-1, with 10 bases that match TRBD1. From germline, CDR1 is SGHRS and CDR2 YFSETQ. Trimming cost V 3 bases and J 8 bases; bases outside gene matches: 1. This CDR3 contains 13 residues. CDR3 sequence reads: CASSWTGGEKLFF. The CDR3 DNA reads TGCGCCAGCAGCTGGACAGGGGGGGAAAAACTGTTTTTT.

This clonotype was seen only a few times. V is TRBV20-1 and J is TRBJ2-7, with 13 nucleotides matching TRBD2. The CDR3 consists of 16 residues. Germline assignment: CDR1 DFQATT and CDR2 SNEGSKA (reference sequence). Losses at the gene ends were 6 bases for V and 3 bases for J; bases not matched to a gene: 11. CDR3 in DNA: TGCAGTGCGTCGTCCGGGACTAGCGGGACTCTCTACGAGCAGTACTTC. Protein: CSASSGTSGTLYEQYF.

This sequence joins TRBV27 and TRBJ2-2; D is unclear. Trimming cost V 5 bases and J 2 bases, with 21 bases left between them. Germline V gene lookup returns CDR1 MNHEY and CDR2 SMNVEV (reference sequence). CDR3 length: 18 residues. As DNA, the CDR3 is TGTGCCAGCAGTACAGCCCCCCGTCCACGCGTAAACACCGGGGAGCTGTTTTTT. Translated: CASSTAPRPRVNTGELFF.

CDR3 nucleotides: TGCAGTGCTAGGGGACATTTTTCACCCCTCCACTTT. This sequence encodes CSARGHFSPLHF. The chain joins TRBV20-1 to TRBJ1-6; a weak D match, TRBD1 (6 bases). Between the trimmed V and J ends, which lost 3 bases and 9 bases, there was a span of 9 bases. The CDR3 runs 12 residues. Germline V gives CDR1 DFQATT, CDR2 SNEGSKA (reference sequence).

This clonotype was detected many times. The V call is TRBV3-1, the J call TRBJ2-3, with a weak D call TRBD1 (7 bases). Germline loops: CDR1 LGHDT, CDR2 YNNKEL (reference sequence). This CDR3 region has 16 residues. V shed 0 bases and J shed 4 bases, with 14 bases lying between them. The CDR3 region has the DNA TGTGCCAGCAGCCAAGAGCAGGGGGGAAGCTCAGATACGCAGTATTTT. It codes for CASSQEQGGSSDTQYF.

V is TRBV28 and J is TRBJ1-5; no firm D call. The CDR3 spans 11 residues. CDR1 is MDHEN, CDR2 SYDVKM, per germline. Trimming cost V 6 bases and J 3 bases, with 3 bases left between them. The DNA for the CDR3 is TGTGCCAGCAGCCTCAATCAGCCCCAGCATTTT. This sequence encodes CASSLNQPQHF.

This clonotype was recorded a few times. This CDR3 is CASSSGSDSYEQYF. CDR3 DNA: TGCGCCAGCAGCTCAGGGTCCGATTCCTACGAGCAGTACTTC. This rearrangement joins TRBV5-1 to TRBJ2-7, with D perhaps TRBD1 (5 bases). Germline values: CDR1 SGHRS, CDR2 YFSETQ. The length of the CDR3 is 14 residues. The V and J ends lost 3 bases and 1 base respectively, with 11 bases between them.

This clonotype appeared a few times. The chain couples TRBV20-1 to TRBJ2-7, with D possibly being TRBD1 or TRBD2 (5 bases each). This CDR3 spans 16 amino acids. V lost 0 bases, J lost 2 bases, and 17 bases lay in between. Germline values: CDR1 DFQATT, CDR2 SNEGSKA (reference sequence). CDR3 sequence: CSARELSRDRAYEQYF. CDR3 bases: TGCAGTGCTAGAGAACTAAGCCGGGACCGAGCCTACGAGCAGTACTTC.